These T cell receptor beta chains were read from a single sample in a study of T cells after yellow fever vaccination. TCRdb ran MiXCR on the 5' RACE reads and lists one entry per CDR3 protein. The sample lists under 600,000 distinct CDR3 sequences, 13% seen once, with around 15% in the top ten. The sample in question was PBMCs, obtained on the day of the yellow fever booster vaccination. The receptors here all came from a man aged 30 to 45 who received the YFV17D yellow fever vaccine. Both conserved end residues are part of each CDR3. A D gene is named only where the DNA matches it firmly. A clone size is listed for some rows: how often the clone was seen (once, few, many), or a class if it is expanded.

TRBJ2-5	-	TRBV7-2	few	CASSIGQKAISTQYF	TGTGCCAGCAGCATCGGACAGAAGGCGATCTCGACCCAGTACTTC
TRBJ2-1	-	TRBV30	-	CAWTQAGLSYNEQFF	TGTGCCTGGACCCAAGCGGGCCTCTCCTACAATGAGCAGTTCTTC
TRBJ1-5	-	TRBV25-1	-	CASSETHRNQPQHF	TGTGCCAGCAGTGAAACCCATCGGAATCAGCCCCAGCATTTT
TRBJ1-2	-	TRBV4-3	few	CASSQDSVFGGYTF	TGCGCCAGCAGCCAAGACTCGGTTTTCGGTGGCTACACCTTC
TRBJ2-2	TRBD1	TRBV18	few	CASSPGQGRTGELFF	TGTGCTAGCTCGCCTGGACAGGGGCGAACCGGGGAGCTGTTTTTT
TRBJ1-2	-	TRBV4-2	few	CASSQDPAGVSAGYTF	TGTGCCAGCAGCCAAGATCCGGCGGGGGTCAGCGCTGGCTACACCTTC
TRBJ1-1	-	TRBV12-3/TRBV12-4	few	CASSHRGLNTEAFF	TGTGCCAGCAGTCATCGGGGTTTGAACACTGAAGCTTTCTTT
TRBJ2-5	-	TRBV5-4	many	CASSFDRRTQYF	TGTGCCAGCAGCTTTGATCGTCGAACCCAGTACTTC
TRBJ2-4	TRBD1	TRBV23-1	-	CASREDRGLAKNIQYF	TGCGCCAGCAGAGAGGACAGGGGGCTGGCCAAAAACATTCAGTACTTC
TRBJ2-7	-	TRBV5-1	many	CASSLGGHEQYF	TGTGCCAGCAGTTTGGGGGGGCACGAGCAGTACTTC
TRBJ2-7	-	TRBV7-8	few	CASSQQPGTLTYEQYF	TGTGCCAGCAGCCAACAACCCGGGACACTTACATACGAGCAGTACTTC
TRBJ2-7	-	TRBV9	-	CASSDSGDSTYEQYF	TGTGCCAGCAGCGATTCGGGGGACAGTACCTACGAGCAGTACTTC
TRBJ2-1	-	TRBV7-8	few	CASSSEGWGSAYNEQFF	TGTGCCAGCAGCTCCGAAGGGTGGGGGAGCGCCTACAATGAGCAGTTCTTC
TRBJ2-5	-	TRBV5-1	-	CASSLNGRGETQYF	TGCGCCAGCAGCTTGAACGGGAGAGGAGAGACCCAGTACTTC
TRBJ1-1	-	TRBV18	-	CASSKGREGTEAFF	TGTGCCAGCTCAAAAGGGCGAGAGGGAACTGAAGCTTTCTTT
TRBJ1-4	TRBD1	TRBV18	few	CASSHRDRGPNEKLFF	TGTGCCAGCTCACACCGGGACAGGGGCCCTAATGAAAAACTGTTTTTT
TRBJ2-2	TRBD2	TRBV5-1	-	CASSPGLATLDTGELFF	TGCGCCAGCAGCCCGGGACTAGCGACCCTTGACACCGGGGAGCTGTTTTTT
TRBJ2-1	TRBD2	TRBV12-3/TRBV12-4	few	CASSNVLAGRLFF	TGTGCCAGCAGCAATGTACTAGCGGGAAGGTTGTTCTTC
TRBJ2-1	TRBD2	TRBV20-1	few	CSIRAGDEQFF	TGCAGCATAAGGGCGGGGGATGAGCAGTTCTTC
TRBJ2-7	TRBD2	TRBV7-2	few	CASSLVPGGPYEQYF	TGTGCCAGCAGCTTAGTTCCGGGAGGGCCCTACGAGCAGTACTTC
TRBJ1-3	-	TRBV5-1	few	CASSLGQQGVHSGNTIYF	TGCGCCAGCAGCTTGGGTCAGCAAGGGGTCCACTCTGGAAACACCATATATTTT
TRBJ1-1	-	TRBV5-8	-	CASSLQGLGTNTEAFF	TGTGCCAGCAGCTTGCAGGGTTTGGGGACGAACACTGAAGCTTTCTTT
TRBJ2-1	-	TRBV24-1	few	CATSDPGDSYNEQFF	TGTGCCACCAGTGATCCCGGTGATTCCTACAATGAGCAGTTCTTC
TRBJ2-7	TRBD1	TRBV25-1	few	CASRGQGREQYF	TGTGCCAGCAGAGGACAGGGGCGGGAGCAGTACTTC
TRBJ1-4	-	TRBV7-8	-	CASSNRGLLYNEKLFF	TGTGCCAGCAGCAACCGGGGCCTGCTGTATAATGAAAAACTGTTTTTT
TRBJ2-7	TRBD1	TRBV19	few	CASSIHPGTGSSVEFGEQYF	TGTGCCAGTAGTATCCACCCGGGGACAGGCAGTAGCGTTGAGTTTGGCGAGCAGTACTTC
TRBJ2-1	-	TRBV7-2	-	CASSLYAEDEQFF	TGTGCCAGCAGCTTGTACGCCGAGGATGAGCAGTTCTTC
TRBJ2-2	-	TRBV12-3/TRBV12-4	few	CASSPPPNREPRGGELFF	TGTGCCAGCAGTCCCCCCCCTAATAGGGAACCGAGAGGCGGGGAGCTGTTTTTT
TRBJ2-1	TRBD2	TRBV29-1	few	CSVEATSGKSEQFF	TGCAGCGTTGAAGCTACTAGCGGGAAGTCAGAGCAGTTCTTC
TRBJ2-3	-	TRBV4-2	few	CASSQVSDTDTQYF	TGTGCCAGCAGCCAAGTCTCAGACACAGATACGCAGTATTTT
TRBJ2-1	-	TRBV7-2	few	CASSFYKNNEQFF	TGTGCCAGCAGCTTTTACAAGAACAATGAGCAGTTCTTC
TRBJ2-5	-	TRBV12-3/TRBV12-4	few	CASSNSDRSPQETQYF	TGTGCCAGCAGTAACTCCGACAGGTCCCCACAAGAGACCCAGTACTTC
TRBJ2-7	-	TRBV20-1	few	CSARIPGTKHEQYF	TGCAGTGCTAGAATCCCCGGGACCAAACACGAGCAGTACTTC
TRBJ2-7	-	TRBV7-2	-	CASSYIGRSFFYF	TGTGCCAGCAGCTATATAGGGAGGAGCTTTTTTTACTTC
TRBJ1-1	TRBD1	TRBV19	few	CASSSVRTGMGNTEAFF	TGTGCCAGTAGTTCAGTAAGGACAGGGATGGGGAACACTGAAGCTTTCTTT
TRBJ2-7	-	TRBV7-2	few	CASSLVSSGHYEQYF	TGTGCCAGCAGCTTAGTGTCCAGTGGCCACTACGAGCAGTACTTC
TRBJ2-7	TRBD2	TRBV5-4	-	CASSPGLAGGVYEQYF	TGTGCCAGCAGCCCGGGACTAGCGGGAGGGGTCTACGAGCAGTACTTC
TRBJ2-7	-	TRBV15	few	CATSRGDLSSYEQYF	TGTGCCACCAGCAGAGGGGACCTTTCCTCCTACGAGCAGTACTTC
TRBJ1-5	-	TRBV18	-	CASSPDLYQPQHF	TGTGCCAGCTCACCGGACCTTTATCAGCCCCAGCATTTT
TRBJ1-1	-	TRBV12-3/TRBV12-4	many	CASSPSLVGGHGNTEAFF	TGTGCCAGCAGCCCTTCATTGGTAGGGGGGCACGGGAACACTGAAGCTTTCTTT
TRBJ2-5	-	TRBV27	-	CASSRSHQETQYF	TGTGCCAGCAGTAGGTCCCACCAAGAGACCCAGTACTTC
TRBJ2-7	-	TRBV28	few	CASSLAGSLSYEQYF	TGTGCCAGCAGCTTGGCCGGGTCACTGTCCTACGAGCAGTACTTC
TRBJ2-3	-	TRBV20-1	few	CSANRIRNTDTQYF	TGCAGTGCTAACCGGATACGGAACACAGATACGCAGTATTTT
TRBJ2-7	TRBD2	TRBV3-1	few	CASSQENSGPSYEQYF	TGTGCCAGCAGCCAAGAAAATAGCGGGCCCTCCTACGAGCAGTACTTC
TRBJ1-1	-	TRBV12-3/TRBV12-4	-	CASIQILNTEAFF	TGTGCCAGCATCCAGATTCTGAACACTGAAGCTTTCTTT
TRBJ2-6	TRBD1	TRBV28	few	CASSLQGSKANVLTF	TGTGCCAGCAGTCTACAGGGGAGCAAGGCCAACGTCCTGACTTTC